This record covers a single T cell receptor beta chain. These data come from a study of control samples from healthy donors and cancer patients. Measured with immunoSEQ multiplex PCR; TCRdb has only the in-frame clones, and not every one. The sample lists some 95,000 clones, roughly 92% seen once, with approximately 3% in the top ten. Trimming left V 4 bases short and J 0 bases short, with 13 bases between. From germline, CDR1 is MNHNY and CDR2 SVGAGI (reference sequence). The CDR3 loop spans 16 amino acids. J is TRBJ1-3 and V is TRBV6-6, with D unclear. The specimen was blood. This receptor was obtained from a human donor in good health. The donor label of this sample is uncertain. The CDR3: CASSSPRALSGNTIYF. The CDR3 nucleotides are TGTGCCAGCAGTTCTCCCCGGGCCCTCTCTGGAAACACCATATATTTT.